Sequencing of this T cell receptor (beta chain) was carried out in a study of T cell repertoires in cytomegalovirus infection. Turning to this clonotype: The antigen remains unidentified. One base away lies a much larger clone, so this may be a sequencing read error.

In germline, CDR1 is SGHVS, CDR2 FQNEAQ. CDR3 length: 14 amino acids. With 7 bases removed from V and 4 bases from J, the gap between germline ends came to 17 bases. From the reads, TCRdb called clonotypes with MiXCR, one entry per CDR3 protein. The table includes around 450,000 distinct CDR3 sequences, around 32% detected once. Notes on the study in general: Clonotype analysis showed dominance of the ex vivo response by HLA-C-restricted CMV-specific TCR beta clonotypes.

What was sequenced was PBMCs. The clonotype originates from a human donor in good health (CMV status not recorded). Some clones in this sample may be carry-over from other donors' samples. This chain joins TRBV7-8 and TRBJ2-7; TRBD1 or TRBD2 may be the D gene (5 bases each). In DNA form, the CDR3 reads TGTGCCAGCATCCCTGGACCCGGGACGTACGAGCAGTACTTC. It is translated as CASIPGPGTYEQYF.